Reported below is one TCR beta chain. Germline and junction disagree at one end, which may indicate a read error. Produced via immunoSEQ multiplex PCR; TCRdb's table is partial and in-frame only. Among some 19,000 clones listed, approximately 85% were seen once. CDR3 length: 16 amino acids. Germline V gene data show CDR1 as SGHNT and CDR2 as YENEEA. The data were taken from a study of blood T cell repertoires in COVID-19. This clonotype originated in an elderly man with acute or convalescent COVID-19. Sequences were obtained from peripheral blood. The chain couples TRBV11-3 to TRBJ1-1; 7 nucleotides line up with TRBD1. The CDR3 region has the DNA TGTGCGAGCAGCTTAGATGATTGGGACAGAAACACTGAAGCTTTCTTT. Its protein product is CASSLDDWDRNTEAFF.